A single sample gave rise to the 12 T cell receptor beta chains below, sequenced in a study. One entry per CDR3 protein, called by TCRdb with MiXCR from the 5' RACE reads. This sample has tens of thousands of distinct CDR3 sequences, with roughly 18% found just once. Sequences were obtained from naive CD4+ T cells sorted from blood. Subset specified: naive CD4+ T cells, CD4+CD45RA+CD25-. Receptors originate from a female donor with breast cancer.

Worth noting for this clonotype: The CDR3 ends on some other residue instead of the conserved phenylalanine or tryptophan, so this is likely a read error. The CDR3 region is CASRRTSGRNEQFL. The CDR3 nucleotides are TGCGCCAGCCGGAGGACTAGCGGGAGGAATGAGCAGTTCCTC. The J gene is TRBJ2-1, the V gene TRBV5-1; 14 bases line up with TRBD2. J was trimmed by 7 bases and V by 7 bases; bases with no gene match: 4. This CDR3 contains 14 residues. Germline V gene sequence: CDR1 SGHRS, CDR2 YFSETQ.

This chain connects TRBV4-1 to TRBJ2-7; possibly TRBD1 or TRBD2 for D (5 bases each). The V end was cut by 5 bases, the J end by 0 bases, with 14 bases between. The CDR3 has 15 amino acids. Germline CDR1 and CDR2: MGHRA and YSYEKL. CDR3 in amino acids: CASSSRTGTSYEQYF. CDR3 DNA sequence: TGCGCCAGCAGCTCGCGGACCGGGACCTCCTACGAGCAGTACTTC.

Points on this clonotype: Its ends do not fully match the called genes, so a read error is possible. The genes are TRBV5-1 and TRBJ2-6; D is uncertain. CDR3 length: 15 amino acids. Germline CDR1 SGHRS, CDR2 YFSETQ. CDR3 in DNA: TGCGCCAGCAGCCTGGACGTATCTGGGACCAACGTCCTGACTTTC. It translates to CASSLDVSGTNVLTF.

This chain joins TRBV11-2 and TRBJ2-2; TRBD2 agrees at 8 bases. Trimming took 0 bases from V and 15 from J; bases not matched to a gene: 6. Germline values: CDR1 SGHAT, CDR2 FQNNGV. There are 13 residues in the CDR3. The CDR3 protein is CASSLDGGVKVFF. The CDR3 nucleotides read TGTGCCAGCAGCTTAGACGGGGGGGTGAAGGTGTTTTTT. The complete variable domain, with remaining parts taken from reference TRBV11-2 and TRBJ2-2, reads EAGVAQSPRYKIIEKRQSVAFWCNPISGHATLYWYQQILGQGPKLLIQFQNNGVVDDSQLPKDRFSAERLKGVDSTLKIQPAKLEDSAVYLCASSLDGGVKVFFGEGSRLTVL.

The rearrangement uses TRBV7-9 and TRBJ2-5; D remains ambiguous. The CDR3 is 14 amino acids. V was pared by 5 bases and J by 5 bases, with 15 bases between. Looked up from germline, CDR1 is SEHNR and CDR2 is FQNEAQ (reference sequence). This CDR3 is CASSPGYSRETQYF. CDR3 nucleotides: TGTGCCAGCAGCCCCGGCTACTCCCGGGAGACCCAGTACTTC.

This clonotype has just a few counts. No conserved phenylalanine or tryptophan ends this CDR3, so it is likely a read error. CDR3 sequence reads: CASSLTRGGQHTYNEQFS. CDR3 bases: TGTGCCAGCAGCTTAACCCGGGGCGGCCAACATACCTACAATGAGCAGTTCTCC. V is TRBV7-3 and J is TRBJ2-1; D assignment may be TRBD1 or TRBD2 (5 bases each). CDR3 size: 18 residues. Trimming left V 0 bases short and J 2 bases short, with 17 bases between. In germline, CDR1 is SGHTA, CDR2 FQGTGA.

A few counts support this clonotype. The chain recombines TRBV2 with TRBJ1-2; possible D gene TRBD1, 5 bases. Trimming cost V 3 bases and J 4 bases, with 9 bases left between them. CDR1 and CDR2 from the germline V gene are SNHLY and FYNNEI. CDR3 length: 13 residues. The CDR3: CASSDSGVYGYTF. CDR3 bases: TGTGCCAGCAGTGATTCGGGGGTCTATGGCTACACCTTC.

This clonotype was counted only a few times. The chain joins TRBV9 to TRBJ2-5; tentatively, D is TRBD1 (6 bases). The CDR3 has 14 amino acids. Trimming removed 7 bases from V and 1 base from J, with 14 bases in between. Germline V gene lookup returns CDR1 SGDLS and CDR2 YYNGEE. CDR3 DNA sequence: TGTGCCAGCTCCAACAGGGCCACCCAAGAGACCCAGTACTTC. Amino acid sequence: CASSNRATQETQYF.

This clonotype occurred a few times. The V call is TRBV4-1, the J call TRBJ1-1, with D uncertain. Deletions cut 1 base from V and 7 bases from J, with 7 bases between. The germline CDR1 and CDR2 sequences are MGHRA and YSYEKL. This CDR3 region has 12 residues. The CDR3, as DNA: TGCGCCAGCAGCCAAGTTGCTGATGAAGCTTTCTTT. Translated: CASSQVADEAFF.

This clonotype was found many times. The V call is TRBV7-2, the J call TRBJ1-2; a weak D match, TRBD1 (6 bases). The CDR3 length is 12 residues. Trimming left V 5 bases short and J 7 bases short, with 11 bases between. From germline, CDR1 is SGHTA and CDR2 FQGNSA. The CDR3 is CASSLGQIGYTF. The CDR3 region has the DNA TGTGCCAGCAGCCTTGGACAGATTGGCTACACCTTC.

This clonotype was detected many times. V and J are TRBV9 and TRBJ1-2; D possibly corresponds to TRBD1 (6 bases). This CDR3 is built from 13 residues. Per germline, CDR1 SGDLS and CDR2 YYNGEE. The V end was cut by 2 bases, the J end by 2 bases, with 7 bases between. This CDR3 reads CASSVGTNYGYTF. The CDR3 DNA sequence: TGTGCCAGCAGCGTCGGGACAAACTATGGCTACACCTTC.

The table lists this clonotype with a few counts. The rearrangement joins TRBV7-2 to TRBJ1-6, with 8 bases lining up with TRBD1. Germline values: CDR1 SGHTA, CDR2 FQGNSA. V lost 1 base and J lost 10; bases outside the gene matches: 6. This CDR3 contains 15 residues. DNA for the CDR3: TGTGCCAGCAGCTTAGGAGGGACAGGTGAATCACCCCTCCACTTT. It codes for CASSLGGTGESPLHF. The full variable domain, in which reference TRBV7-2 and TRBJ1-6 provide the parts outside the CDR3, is GAGVSQSPSNKVTEKGKDVELRCDPISGHTALYWYRQSLGQGLEFLIYFQGNSAPDKSGLPSDRFSAERTGGSVSTLTIQRTQQEDSAVYLCASSLGGTGESPLHFGNGTRLTVT.